This T cell receptor (beta chain) was obtained from a study of beta chain features in type 1 diabetes. The whole isolated RNA underwent reverse transcription, so sequencing captured expressed TCRB transcripts. TCRdb's copy holds only in-frame clones and misses some; the assay was immunoSEQ multiplex PCR. This table holds under 450,000 clones, less than 15% found once. Germline V lookup: CDR1 SGHTA, CDR2 FQGTGA. The V and J ends lost 5 bases and 9 bases, in that order; junction bases with no gene match: 13. The length of the CDR3 is 17 residues. Specimen: naive CD4+ T cells from blood. This clonotype was obtained from a woman between 18 and 29 years old in good health. The J gene is TRBJ2-1, the V gene TRBV7-3; 13 bases align to TRBD2. The CDR3 DNA sequence: TGTGCCAGCAGCACTTCCGGGACTAGCGGGATCGTAGGTGAGCAGTTCTTC. It yields the protein CASSTSGTSGIVGEQFF.